This TCR beta chain was sequenced for a study of blood T cell repertoires in COVID-19. Study context: There were acute and convalescent COVID-19 samples, and they came from the United States, Italy and Spain. Sample material is recorded as cDNA or gDNA derived from T cells, B-cell-depleted T cells, or PBMCs.

Original data processing: The assay estimated nucleated cells by amplifying reference gene primers. Here immunoSEQ multiplex PCR was the method, and the copy in TCRdb shows in-frame clones only, minus some. V, J and clone size derive from that table, while D and trimming were established from the DNA sequence. The table lists 130,000 or so clones, 84% of them singletons. The CDR3 consists of 14 residues. The ends lost 2 bases at V and 2 bases at J; junction bases unmatched: 3. Germline V lookup: CDR1 SGHAT, CDR2 FQNNGV. The clonotype originates from a man aged 55 to 70 with acute or convalescent COVID-19. The sequenced sample consisted of peripheral blood. The chain has TRBV11-2 and TRBJ2-7; 7 positions match TRBD2. Here the CDR3 reads CASSLLADPYEQYF. The CDR3 DNA reads TGTGCCAGCAGCTTACTAGCGGACCCCTACGAGCAGTACTTC.